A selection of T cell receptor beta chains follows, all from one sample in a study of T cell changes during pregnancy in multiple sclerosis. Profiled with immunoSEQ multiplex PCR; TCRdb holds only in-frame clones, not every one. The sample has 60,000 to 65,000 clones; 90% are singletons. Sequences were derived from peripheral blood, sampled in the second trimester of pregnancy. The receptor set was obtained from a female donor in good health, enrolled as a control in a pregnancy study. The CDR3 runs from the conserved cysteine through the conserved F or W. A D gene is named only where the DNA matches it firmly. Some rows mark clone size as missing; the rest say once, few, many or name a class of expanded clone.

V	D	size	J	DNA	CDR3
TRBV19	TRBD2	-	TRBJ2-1	TGTGCCAGTAGTATATACGGGACTAGCGGCTACAATGAGCAGTTCTTC	CASSIYGTSGYNEQFF
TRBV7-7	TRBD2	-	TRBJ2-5	TGTGCTAGCAGCTCGAATAGCGGGGGACAAGAGACCCAGTACTTC	CASSSNSGGQETQYF
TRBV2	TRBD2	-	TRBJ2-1	TGTGCCAGCAGTAAACTAGCGGGAGTAGGAAATGAGCAGTTCTTC	CASSKLAGVGNEQFF
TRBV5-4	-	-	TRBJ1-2	TGTGCCAGCAAAATCGGAGGCGGATACTATGGCTACACCTTC	CASKIGGGYYGYTF
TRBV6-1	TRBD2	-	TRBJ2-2	TGTGCCAGCAGTGGGACTAGCGGGGACACCGGGGAGCTGTTTTTT	CASSGTSGDTGELFF
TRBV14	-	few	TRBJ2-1	TGTGCCAGCAGCCCCCCGGGGGAGCTCTACAATGAGCAGTTCTTC	CASSPPGELYNEQFF
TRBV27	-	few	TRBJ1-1	TGTGCCAGCACACCCGGCCCCGGGGGTGGATCGTACACTGAAGCTTTCTTT	CASTPGPGGGSYTEAFF
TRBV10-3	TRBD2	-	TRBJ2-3	TGTGCCATCAGTGACAGCGGGAGTAGGGGAGATACGCAGTATTTT	CAISDSGSRGDTQYF
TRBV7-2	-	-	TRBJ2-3	TGTGCCAGCAGCTGGGACCTTAGCGGAATGAGCACAGATACGCAGTATTTT	CASSWDLSGMSTDTQYF
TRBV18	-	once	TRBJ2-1	TGTGCCAGCTCACCGGGGACTTCACCGCGGGAGCAGTTCTTC	CASSPGTSPREQFF
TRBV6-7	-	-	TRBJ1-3	TGTGCCAGCACTCCTGGGGAGGGTTTCGGGGGGAAGAGCTCTGGAAACACCATATATTTT	CASTPGEGFGGKSSGNTIYF
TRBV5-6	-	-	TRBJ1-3	TGTGCCAGCAGCGAGGGCATTCAAGGAAACACCATATATTTT	CASSEGIQGNTIYF
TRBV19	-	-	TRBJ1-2	TGTGCCAGTAGTATTGAGCGCTGGGTCTCCTACACCTTC	CASSIERWVSYTF
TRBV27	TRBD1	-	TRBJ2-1	TGTGCCAGCAGTATAGGGGGCCTTAATGAGCAGTTCTTC	CASSIGGLNEQFF
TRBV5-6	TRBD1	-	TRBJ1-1	TGTGCCAGCAGCACCCCGGGACAGGGGAGTCTTGCTGAAGCTTTCTTT	CASSTPGQGSLAEAFF
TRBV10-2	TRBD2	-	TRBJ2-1	TGCGCCAGCGCGGGGGGGAAGAACAATGAGCAGTTCTTC	CASAGGKNNEQFF
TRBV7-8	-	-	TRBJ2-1	TGTGCCAGCAGCTTACGTCTACCTTCTAGGGAGCCCCAAGGTTATGAGCAGTTCTTC	CASSLRLPSREPQGYEQFF
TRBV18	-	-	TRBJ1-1	TGTGCCAGCTCACCACCTTACGGTGTGGCTGAAGCTTTCTTT	CASSPPYGVAEAFF
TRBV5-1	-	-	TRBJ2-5	TGCGCCAGCAGCTTGCAGGGGGGAGAAACTGAGACCCAGTACTTC	CASSLQGGETETQYF
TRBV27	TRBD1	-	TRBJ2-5	TGTGCCAGCAGTACTCCGGGACAGTACCAAGAGACCCAGTACTTC	CASSTPGQYQETQYF
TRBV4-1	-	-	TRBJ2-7	TGCGCCAGCAGCCAAGATGCGTGGGAAGGGGATTACGAGCAGTACTTC	CASSQDAWEGDYEQYF
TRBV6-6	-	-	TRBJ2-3	TGTGCCAGCAAGGAGGGTGAGGCAGATACGCAGTATTTT	CASKEGEADTQYF
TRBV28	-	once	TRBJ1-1	TGTGCCAGCAGTTTATTAGTAGGGGGTAAGACTGAAGCTTTCTTT	CASSLLVGGKTEAFF
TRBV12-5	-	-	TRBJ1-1	TGTGCTAGTGGTTTCCCGGTTGTACAAGCTTTCTTT	CASGFPVVQAFF
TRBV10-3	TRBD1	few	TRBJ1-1	TGTGCCATCCAGGGGGCCGGATCCACTGAAGCTTTCTTT	CAIQGAGSTEAFF
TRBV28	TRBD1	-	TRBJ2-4	TGTGCCAGCAGGGACGGGACAGGGGCAGCCAAAAACATTCAGTACTTC	CASRDGTGAAKNIQYF
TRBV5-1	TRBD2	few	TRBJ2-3	TGCGCCAGCAAGGCCTCGCGGGGGAAAACAGATACGCAGTATTTT	CASKASRGKTDTQYF
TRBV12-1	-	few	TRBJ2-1	TGTGCCAGCAGCTTTGCGAGACTAGCGGGAGCCAATGAGCAGTTCTTC	CASSFARLAGANEQFF
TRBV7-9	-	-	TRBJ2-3	TGTGCCAGCAGCTTTAGTGGGAGAGGAGATACGCAGTATTTT	CASSFSGRGDTQYF
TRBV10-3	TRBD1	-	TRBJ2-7	TGTGCCATCAGCGACCTAACAGGGGGCGGGTACGAGCAGTACTTC	CAISDLTGGGYEQYF
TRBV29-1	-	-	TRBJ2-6	TGCAGCGTTGACGGTGCCCTCGCGACTGGGGCCAACGTCCTGACTTTC	CSVDGALATGANVLTF
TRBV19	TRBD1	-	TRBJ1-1	TGTGCCAGTAGTACCTTCGGGACAGCCAATGAAGCTTTCTTT	CASSTFGTANEAFF
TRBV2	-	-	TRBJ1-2	TGTGCCAGCAGTCCCATGGCGGCTAACTATGGCTACACCTTC	CASSPMAANYGYTF
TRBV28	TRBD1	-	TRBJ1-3	TGTGCCAGCAGTTTACCTCCCCCGGGACAGGGGGGGGGAAACACCATATATTTT	CASSLPPPGQGGGNTIYF
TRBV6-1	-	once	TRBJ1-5	TGTGCCAGCGGGGGGGCCGGTCAGCCCCAGCATTTT	CASGGAGQPQHF
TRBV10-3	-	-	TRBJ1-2	TGTGCCATCAAAGACAGAATTTTCTATGGCTACACCTTC	CAIKDRIFYGYTF
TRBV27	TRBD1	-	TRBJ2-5	TGTGCCAGCAGACCCACAGGGGAGTTAGAGACCCAGTACTTC	CASRPTGELETQYF